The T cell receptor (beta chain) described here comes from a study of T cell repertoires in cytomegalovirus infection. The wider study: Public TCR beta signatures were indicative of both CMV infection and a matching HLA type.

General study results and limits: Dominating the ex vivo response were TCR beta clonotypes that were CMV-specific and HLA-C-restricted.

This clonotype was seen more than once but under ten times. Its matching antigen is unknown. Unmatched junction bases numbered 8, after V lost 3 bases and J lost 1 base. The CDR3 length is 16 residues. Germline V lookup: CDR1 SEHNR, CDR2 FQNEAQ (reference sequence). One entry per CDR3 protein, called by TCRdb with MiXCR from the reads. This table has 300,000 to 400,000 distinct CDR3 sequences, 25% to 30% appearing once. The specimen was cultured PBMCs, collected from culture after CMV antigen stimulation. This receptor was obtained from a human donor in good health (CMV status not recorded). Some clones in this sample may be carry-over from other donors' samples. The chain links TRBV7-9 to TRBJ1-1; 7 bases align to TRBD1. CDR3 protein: CASSFPLDRKNTEAFF. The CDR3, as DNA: TGTGCCAGCAGCTTCCCTCTGGACAGGAAGAACACTGAAGCTTTCTTT.